These 21 T cell receptor beta chains came from one sample sequenced in a study of blood T cell repertoires in COVID-19. Some clones are missing from TCRdb's copy, which holds only in-frame ones; the method was immunoSEQ multiplex PCR. The sample holds about 49,000 clones, 75% to 90% seen once. The sample consisted of peripheral blood. These receptors came from a human donor in a cohort sampled during active COVID-19.

J is TRBJ2-5 and V is TRBV3-1 (or the pseudogene TRBV3-2), with 12 bases aligning to TRBD2. The CDR3 spans 18 residues. Germline V gene lookup returns CDR1 LGHDT and CDR2 YNNKEL (reference sequence). Trimming at V came to 0 bases and at J to 9 bases, leaving 14 bases not matched to a gene. Here the CDR3 reads CASSQEGRASGGARSQYF. For the CDR3, the DNA is TGTGCCAGCAGCCAAGAAGGTCGGGCTAGCGGGGGGGCCCGGTCCCAGTACTTC.

The chain carries TRBV11-3 and TRBJ2-7, with 8 bases aligning to TRBD2. Trimming at V came to 1 base and at J to 2 bases, leaving 4 bases not matched to a gene. The CDR3 contains 15 residues. CDR1 SGHNT and CDR2 YENEEA come from the germline V gene. The CDR3 DNA is TGTGCCAGCAGCTTAGTTAGCGGGGCCACCTACGAGCAGTACTTC. Its translation: CASSLVSGATYEQYF.

The rearrangement joins TRBV5-1 to TRBJ1-1, with D possibly TRBD1 on 6 matching bases. The germline CDR1 and CDR2 sequences are SGHRS and YFSETQ. The CDR3 extends over 16 amino acids. The ends were cut back, 0 bases at V and 4 bases at J, with 16 bases in the middle. The CDR3 region is CASSLVSGGRGTEAFF. The CDR3 DNA is TGCGCCAGCAGCTTGGTATCTGGGGGCAGGGGCACTGAAGCTTTCTTT.

This clone was counted once. The rearrangement links TRBV4-1 to TRBJ1-5; a weak D match, TRBD1 (6 bases). The germline V gene has CDR1 MGHRA and CDR2 YSYEKL. Trimming took off 6 bases at V and 0 bases at J, with 12 bases between the two ends. The CDR3 consists of 15 residues. The CDR3 DNA reads TGCGCCAGCAGGCGCAGGGGCGATAGCAATCAGCCCCAGCATTTT. Residues: CASRRRGDSNQPQHF.

The chain carries TRBV28 and TRBJ1-2; D is ambiguous. CDR1 and CDR2 (germline): MDHEN, SYDVKM. The V end was cut by 2 bases, the J end by 5 bases, with 15 bases between. The CDR3 spans 15 residues. The CDR3 DNA reads as TGTGCCAGCAGTTTAACCCCCCAGATGACATATGGCTACACCTTC. Translation gives CASSLTPQMTYGYTF.

The chain recombines TRBV19 with TRBJ2-7; possible D gene TRBD1, 6 bases. The CDR3 contains 13 residues. The germline V gene encodes CDR1 LNHDA and CDR2 SQIVND (reference sequence). V was cut by 5 bases and J by 0 bases, with 8 bases left in between. The CDR3 bases are TGTGCCAGTAGTGGGACAAACTCCTACGAGCAGTACTTC. Translating it yields CASSGTNSYEQYF.

The chain couples TRBV7-2 to TRBJ1-5; tentative D call: TRBD1 (5 bases). Germline loops: CDR1 SGHTA, CDR2 FQGNSA. The CDR3 totals 15 residues. V was clipped by 2 bases and J by 1 base, with 9 bases between them. Here the CDR3 DNA reads TGTGCCAGCAGCTTAAATGGGGCGAGCAATCAGCCCCAGCATTTT. Translating it yields CASSLNGASNQPQHF.

The chain carries TRBV6-6 and TRBJ2-2, with 9 bases lining up with TRBD1. Germline V lookup: CDR1 MNHNY, CDR2 SVGAGI (reference sequence). Germline trimming cut 5 bases from V and 7 bases from J; bases unmatched to any gene: 11. This CDR3 is built from 16 residues. The CDR3: CASSVSRTGDVGELFF. CDR3 nucleotide sequence: TGTGCCAGCAGTGTATCTAGGACAGGGGATGTCGGGGAGCTGTTTTTT.

CDR3 sequence (DNA): TGTGCCAGTAGTCAAGCAGGATCGGGCAATCAGCCCCAGCATTTT. This encodes CASSQAGSGNQPQHF. The chain joins TRBV19 to TRBJ1-5; unclear D gene. V lost 5 bases to trimming and J lost 2 bases, with 13 bases between them. The germline V gene has CDR1 LNHDA and CDR2 SQIVND (reference sequence). This CDR3 spans 15 amino acids.

The chain recombines TRBV12-3 or TRBV12-4 with TRBJ1-3, with D hard to call. The CDR3 is 13 residues long. Trimming removed 5 bases at V and 2 bases at J, with 7 bases between. The CDR3 DNA reads as TGTGCCAGCAGTCCGGGGACTGGAAACACCATATATTTT. The encoded protein is CASSPGTGNTIYF.

The chain carries TRBV4-3 and TRBJ1-3; TRBD1 is a possible D gene (5 bases). The CDR3 has 16 amino acids. CDR1 and CDR2 (germline): LGHNA, YSLEER. The germline V and J ends were trimmed by 0 bases and 2 bases, with 11 bases remaining between them. The CDR3 is CASSQDWGGTGNTIYF. DNA for the CDR3: TGCGCCAGCAGCCAAGATTGGGGGGGAACTGGAAACACCATATATTTT.

This clone was seen a single time. The chain carries TRBV25-1 and TRBJ1-2; 10 bases are a match to TRBD1. The CDR3 has 14 residues. V lost 5 bases, J lost 5 bases, and 5 bases stayed unmatched. CDR1 is MGHDK, CDR2 SYGVNS, per germline. Written as DNA, the CDR3 is TGTGCCAGCAGTTCCCGGGACAGGGGTTATGGCTACACCTTC. It yields the protein CASSSRDRGYGYTF.

The chain combines TRBV19 with TRBJ2-1, with a possible D match to TRBD2 (6 bases). This CDR3 region has 12 residues. V was trimmed by 7 bases and J by 9 bases, leaving 13 bases between them. Germline V gives CDR1 LNHDA, CDR2 SQIVND (reference sequence). The CDR3 bases are TGTGCCAGTACTTTCGGGACTGTTGAGCAGTTCTTC. This sequence encodes CASTFGTVEQFF.

The rearrangement uses TRBV5-1 and TRBJ2-7; unclear D gene. In germline, CDR1 is SGHRS, CDR2 YFSETQ. The CDR3 runs 17 residues. The germline V and J ends were trimmed by 4 bases and 2 bases, with 22 bases remaining between them. The CDR3: CASSAGAGGSKAYEQYF. The CDR3 DNA reads TGCGCCAGCAGCGCTGGAGCCGGTGGATCCAAGGCCTACGAGCAGTACTTC.

Notes on this clone: The limits of the CDR3 on the DNA are not certain, so only TCRdb's listed CDR3 is given. CDR3 protein: CASGLVGQGTFF. The chain links TRBV12-5 to TRBJ1-1; the table's D call, TRBD1, has no DNA check behind it. The CDR3 sequence runs 12 residues, both termini included. Germline CDR1 is LGHNT and CDR2 is FRNRAP.

Only one count was recorded for this clone. V gene TRBV5-4 combines with J gene TRBJ1-4; TRBD1 is a possible D gene (6 bases). The germline V gene encodes CDR1 SGHNT and CDR2 YYREEE (reference sequence). The CDR3 is 14 residues long. V was trimmed by 4 bases and J by 5 bases, leaving 12 bases between them. The CDR3 bases are TGTGCCAGCAGCACACAGGGAGGGAATGAAAAACTGTTTTTT. This translates into CASSTQGGNEKLFF.

The rearrangement joins TRBV19 to TRBJ2-7; 7 bases are shared with TRBD1. CDR1 and CDR2 (germline): LNHDA, SQIVND (reference sequence). Trimming took 4 bases from V and 1 from J; bases not matched to a gene: 7. The CDR3 length is 15 residues. CDR3 bases: TGTGCCAGTAGTACCGGGACAGCCATTTCCTACGAGCAGTACTTC. Amino acids: CASSTGTAISYEQYF.

This clone came up a few times. The chain couples TRBV30 to TRBJ1-1; D not resolved. With 4 bases removed from V and 0 bases from J, the gap between germline ends came to 3 bases. Germline values: CDR1 GTSNPN, CDR2 SVGIG (reference sequence). This CDR3 is 11 amino acids long. The CDR3 nucleotides read TGTGCCTGGACAGTGAACACTGAAGCTTTCTTT. Translated, it gives CAWTVNTEAFF.

The rearrangement links TRBV5-1 to TRBJ1-1; 9 positions match TRBD1. This CDR3 is built from 13 residues. The ends lost 3 bases at V and 4 bases at J; junction bases unmatched: 1. Germline CDR1 SGHRS, CDR2 YFSETQ. CDR3 amino acids: CASSYRGPTEAFF. For the CDR3, the DNA is TGCGCCAGCAGCTACAGGGGGCCCACTGAAGCTTTCTTT.

V and J are TRBV6-5 and TRBJ1-2, with 7 bases matching TRBD1. The CDR3 covers 15 residues. V lost 4 bases to trimming and J lost 4 bases; unmatched junction nucleotides: 9. Germline loops: CDR1 MNHEY, CDR2 SVGAGI. Here the CDR3 reads CASSSRQGSLYGYTF. CDR3 nucleotide sequence: TGTGCCAGCAGTTCTCGACAGGGATCACTCTATGGCTACACCTTC.

For the CDR3, the DNA is TGCGCCAGCAGCCATAACCCGGGGGGGAACACTGAAGCTTTCTTT. Translated: CASSHNPGGNTEAFF. This chain joins TRBV4-1 and TRBJ1-1, with a possible D match to TRBD1 (5 bases). The V and J ends lost 3 bases and 1 base respectively, with 12 bases between them. The CDR3 length is 15 residues. CDR1 MGHRA and CDR2 YSYEKL come from the germline V gene.